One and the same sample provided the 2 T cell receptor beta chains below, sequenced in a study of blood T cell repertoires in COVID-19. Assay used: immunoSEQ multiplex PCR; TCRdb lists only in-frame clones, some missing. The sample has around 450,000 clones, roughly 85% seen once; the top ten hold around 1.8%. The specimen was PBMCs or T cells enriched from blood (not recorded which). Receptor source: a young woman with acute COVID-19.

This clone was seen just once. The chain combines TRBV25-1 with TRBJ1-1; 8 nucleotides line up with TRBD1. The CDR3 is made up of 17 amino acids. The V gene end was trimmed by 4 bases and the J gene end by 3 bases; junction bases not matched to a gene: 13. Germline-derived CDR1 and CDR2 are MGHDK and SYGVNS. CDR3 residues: CASSGQNRGSGDTEAFF. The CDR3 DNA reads TGTGCCAGCAGTGGCCAAAACAGGGGGTCGGGGGACACTGAAGCTTTCTTT.

DNA of the CDR3: TGCGCCAGCAGCCAGGACGGGACAAACGAGCAGTACTTC. Translating it yields CASSQDGTNEQYF. The rearrangement links TRBV4-3 to TRBJ2-7; the D gene is possibly TRBD1 (6 bases). The V end lost 3 bases, the J end lost 5 bases, and 11 bases lay between the germline ends. CDR1 LGHNA and CDR2 YSLEER come from the germline V gene. This CDR3 comprises 13 residues.